These 22 T cell receptor delta chains originate from one sample sequenced in a study of γδ T cells in repeated Plasmodium falciparum infection. TCRdb fed the multiplex PCR reads into CATT to redo clone calling. The table has 40,000 to 55,000 delta-chain clones, roughly 1.9% seen once. Gammadelta T cells were flow-sorted from PBMC into Vgamma9/Vdelta2+ and Vdelta2-negative populations for bulk analysis. Source material: gamma-delta T cells from blood. These receptor sequences come from a pool of human donors (malaria-infected and uninfected, not separated).

Concerning this clone itself: It differs at one base from a far larger clone, so likely a read error. Other DNA sequences within the sample encode an identical CDR3. The rearrangement links TRDV1 to TRDJ1, with 7 positions matching TRDD3. The J gene, left out of TCRdb, was set here by checking the DNA against germline. Germline assignment: CDR1 TSWWSYY and CDR2 QGS. CDR3 length: 22 residues. CDR3 sequence (DNA): TGTGCTCTTGGTCCAACCCGGGGAATCCGGGAGTGGGGGACCCGACACACTGATAAACTCATCTTT. As protein: CALGPTRGIREWGTRHTDKLIF.

This clone was detected a few times. This likely reflects a read error, since a far larger clone is one base away. The limits of the CDR3 on the DNA are not certain, so only TCRdb's listed CDR3 is given. Other DNA sequences from this sample encode an identical CDR3 as well. The J gene went uncalled, whereas the V gene is TRDV2; no check of the table's D call, TRDD3, against the DNA was made. Including both end residues, the CDR3 is 15 amino acids long. Per the germline V gene, CDR1 is GEAIGNYY and CDR2 is EKD. The CDR3 region is CACETWGIGTDKLIF.

On this clone itself: TCRdb's protein, taken from a much larger clone, differs from this DNA's translation at residue 5, likely owing to a read error; the protein displayed comes from the DNA. The chain is built from TRDV1 and TRDJ1; D uncertain. TCRdb records no J gene; here it was assigned by comparing the DNA to germline. The CDR3 runs to 14 residues. V lost 5 bases and J 7 bases, leaving 17 bases between the germline ends. Germline V gene data show CDR1 as TSWWSYY and CDR2 as QGS. CDR3 in amino acids: CALGRFPFSGKLIF. The CDR3 bases are TGTGCTCTTGGGAGGTTTCCCTTTAGCGGTAAACTCATCTTT.

This clone occurred many times. It is likely a read error: a sequence one base away is far more abundant. The genes are TRDV2 and TRDJ1; 7 nucleotides line up with TRDD3. Germline trimming cut 1 base from V and 1 base from J; bases unmatched to any gene: 20. The CDR3 totals 20 residues. The germline V gene encodes CDR1 GEAIGNYY and CDR2 EKD. CDR3 DNA sequence: TGTGCCTGTGACACAATAGAAAGGAGGGGGACTGGGGATTCCACCGATAAACTCATCTTT. This codes for CACDTIERRGTGDSTDKLIF.

This clone was detected many times. TCRdb shows a much larger clone's protein in place of this DNA's translation, and the two differ at residue 12, likely through a read error; the protein shown is translated from the DNA. This rearrangement joins TRDV2 to TRDJ1, with 13 bases aligning to TRDD3. TCRdb does not report a J gene; here it was assigned by matching the DNA to germline references. The CDR3 spans 20 residues. The ends lost 0 bases at V and 0 bases at J; junction bases unmatched: 12. CDR1 GEAIGNYY and CDR2 EKD come from the germline V gene. CDR3 sequence (DNA): TGTGCCTGTGACACCCTCCAACTGGGGGATACGGGTTCGTACACCGATAAACTCATCTTT. It yields the protein CACDTLQLGDTGSYTDKLIF.

On this clone itself: This likely reflects a read error, since a far larger clone is one base away. The sample has other DNA sequences that encode this CDR3 too. No J gene was called, and the V gene is TRDV2; no DNA check was done on the table's D call, TRDD3. This CDR3 has 15 residues. From germline, CDR1 is GEAIGNYY and CDR2 EKD. CDR3 sequence: CACDSLGDNTDKLIF. CDR3 bases: TGTGCCTGTGACTCCCTGGGGGACAACACCGATAAACTTATCTTT.

On this clone: The protein TCRdb lists belongs to a much larger clone and differs from this DNA's translation at residue 10, which points to a read error; the protein shown is made from the DNA. J is TRDJ1 and V is TRDV1, with 10 bases aligning to TRDD3. Because TCRdb records no J gene, it was assigned here through a match of the DNA to germline. Germline values: CDR1 TSWWSYY, CDR2 QGS. V shed 0 bases and J 0 bases; nucleotides not matched to a gene: 19. There are 22 residues in the CDR3. CDR3 bases: TGTGCTCTTGGGGAACTACGACCGTACCGGGGGATACGCTTTAAGTACACCGATAAACTCATCTTT. Protein: CALGELRPYRGIRFKYTDKLIF.

As concerns this clone: The TCRdb protein, from a much larger clone, departs from this DNA's translation at residue 12, likely by read error; the protein shown derives from the DNA. This rearrangement joins TRDV3 to TRDJ1; D is unclear. Because TCRdb records no J gene, it was assigned here through a match of the DNA to germline. Germline-derived CDR1 and CDR2 are TVYSNPD and GDNSRS (reference sequence). The CDR3 has 15 amino acids. The CDR3 region is CAVNLVLSYTDRLIF. The CDR3 DNA reads as TGTGCCGTAAATTTGGTCCTCTCGTACACCGATAGACTCATCTTT.

This clone was observed a handful of times. This DNA translates differently at residue 3 from the TCRdb protein, which is that of a much larger clone; a read error is likely, and the protein shown is the DNA's own translation. The chain recombines TRDV3 with TRDJ1; possibly TRDD3 for D (6 bases). The J gene was missing in TCRdb and was found by matching the end of the DNA to germline. Per the germline V gene, CDR1 is TVYSNPD and CDR2 is GDNSRS (reference sequence). Trimming stripped 5 bases from V and 3 bases from J, with 25 bases between. This CDR3 region has 16 residues. CDR3: CAPNPSWDRSPDKLIF. DNA of the CDR3: TGTGCCCCTAATCCTAGCTGGGATAGGAGTCCCGATAAACTCATCTTT.

About this clone itself: TCRdb attributes to this sequence the protein of a much larger clone, which differs from the DNA translation at residue 5; a read error is likely, and the protein displayed is translated from the DNA. V usage is TRDV1 and J usage is TRDJ1; TRDD2 is a possible D gene (6 bases). Matching the DNA to germline supplied the J gene, which TCRdb does not give. Looked up from germline, CDR1 is TSWWSYY and CDR2 is QGS. The CDR3 sequence is 16 residues long. With 4 bases removed from V and 10 bases from J, the gap between germline ends came to 25 bases. Written as DNA, the CDR3 is TGTGCTCTTGGGGGACTCCAACCTTCCCCTCGAGTTAGACTCATCTTT. Protein product: CALGGLQPSPRVRLIF.

As to this clone: A read error is the likely source, as a far larger clone sits one nucleotide away. Other DNA sequences in this specimen translate into the identical CDR3. The chain joins TRDV1 to TRDJ1; TRDD3 is a possible D gene (6 bases). Between the trimmed V and J ends, which lost 2 bases and 0 bases, there was a span of 34 bases. CDR1 and CDR2 from the germline V gene are TSWWSYY and QGS. The CDR3 consists of 23 residues. CDR3: CALGEGSFPSFVLGDGYTDKLIF. CDR3 sequence (DNA): TGTGCTCTTGGGGAAGGTTCTTTCCCTTCGTTCGTACTGGGAGATGGATACACCGATAAACTCATCTTT.

For this clone: It differs at one base from a far larger clone, so likely a read error. This sample also contains other DNA sequences that code for the same CDR3. The chain combines TRDV1 with TRDJ1; 9 bases agree with TRDD2. TCRdb does not report a J gene; here it was assigned by matching the DNA to germline references. Germline CDR1 TSWWSYY, CDR2 QGS. The CDR3 runs to 21 residues. Germline trimming cut 1 base from V and 1 base from J; bases unmatched to any gene: 19. CDR3 DNA: TGTGCTCTTGGGGAACCCTTCCTACACGGGATCGGACCTCTCCTCACCGATAAACTCATCTTT. This translates into CALGEPFLHGIGPLLTDKLIF.

To note about this clone: This likely came from a read error, as a far larger clone is one base away. Other DNA sequences within the sample encode an identical CDR3. The rearrangement links TRDV2 to TRDJ1; 11 nucleotides agree with TRDD3. TCRdb does not report a J gene; here it was assigned by matching the DNA to germline references. The CDR3 is 21 amino acids. Trimming cost V 3 bases and J 1 base; bases outside gene matches: 21. Per germline, CDR1 GEAIGNYY and CDR2 EKD. The DNA of the CDR3 is TGTGCCTGTGACCCACTCCCTACTGCAATTGGGGGATACGGGGGCACCGATAAACTCATCTTT. Translating gives CACDPLPTAIGGYGGTDKLIF.

Notes on this clone: TCRdb assigns this DNA the protein of a much larger clone, which departs from its translation at residue 17; this likely reflects a read error, and the protein shown comes from translating the DNA. This rearrangement joins TRDV3 to TRDJ1; 11 bases are a match to TRDD3. As TCRdb names no J gene, one was assigned here on the basis of a DNA match to germline. Germline V gene lookup returns CDR1 TVYSNPD and CDR2 GDNSRS (reference sequence). CDR3 length equals 21 residues. The CDR3 loop reads CAFPRGLPRNWGIVATEKLIF. As DNA, the CDR3 is TGTGCCTTCCCGCGGGGCCTTCCCCGAAACTGGGGGATAGTAGCGACCGAAAAACTCATCTTT.

Note on this clone: It is likely a read error: a sequence one base away is far more abundant. The chain recombines TRDV1 with TRDJ1, with a tentative D call TRDD3 (6 bases). Matching the DNA to germline supplied the J gene, which TCRdb does not give. The CDR3 contains 19 residues. The V and J ends lost 4 bases and 0 bases respectively, with 24 bases between them. Germline lookup yields CDR1 TSWWSYY and CDR2 QGS. CDR3 coding DNA: TGTGCTCTTGGGGTAACCGCGACCCGGGGGACGAGATACACCGATAAACTCATCTTT. It specifies CALGVTATRGTRYTDKLIF.

This clone was observed a few times. TCRdb has a much larger clone's protein, which differs at residue 9 from the translation of this DNA, likely because of a read error; what is shown is the protein translated from the DNA. The chain is built from TRDV1 and TRDJ1; the D gene is possibly TRDD3 (6 bases). Germline matching of the DNA provided the J gene here, since TCRdb leaves it blank. V lost 1 base to trimming and J lost 7 bases, with 19 bases between them. CDR3 length equals 16 residues. From germline, CDR1 is TSWWSYY and CDR2 QGS. As DNA, the CDR3 is TGTGCTCTTGGGGAACCGATTGTACTTTTGGGGGGTAAACTCATCTTT. Protein product: CALGEPIVLLGGKLIF.

With regard to this clone: The protein recorded in TCRdb matches a much larger clone and deviates from this DNA's translation at residues 5 and 11, suggesting a read error; the protein here is obtained by translating the DNA. The chain employs TRDV1 and TRDJ1; TRDD2 matches 9 bases. CDR1 and CDR2 (germline): TSWWSYY, QGS. Unmatched junction bases numbered 37, after V lost 5 bases and J lost 3 bases. This CDR3 has 25 residues. CDR3 in DNA: TGTGCTCTTGGGAGCCCCCTTCCTACAGTCCCCTACTTACTGGGTTCGATAGGAGCATCCGATAAACTCATCTTT. This gives the protein CALGSPLPTVPYLLGSIGASDKLIF.

This clone was recorded at least ten times. The TCRdb protein comes from a much larger clone and disagrees with this DNA's translation at residue 16, likely due to a read error; the protein given here is derived from the DNA. The genes are TRDV1 and TRDJ1; 12 nucleotides match TRDD3. The J gene, left out of TCRdb, was set here by checking the DNA against germline. The CDR3 is 19 amino acids. Trimming at V came to 0 bases and at J to 10 bases, leaving 18 bases not matched to a gene. Germline values: CDR1 TSWWSYY, CDR2 QGS. The CDR3 protein is CALGELRAPPNSGGYGLIF. Written as DNA, the CDR3 is TGTGCTCTTGGGGAACTTAGGGCCCCTCCAAATTCTGGGGGATACGGACTCATCTTT.

As for this clone: The mismatch at residue 3 between this DNA's translation and the TCRdb protein of a much larger clone likely reflects a read error; the protein shown is translated from the DNA. This chain joins TRDV3 and TRDJ1, with 8 bases that match TRDD3. V trimming: 5 bases; J trimming: 6 bases; junction bases outside the gene matches: 17. From germline, CDR1 is TVYSNPD and CDR2 GDNSRS (reference sequence). There are 15 residues in the CDR3. The CDR3 DNA reads as TGTGCCCTCCCCTACGGGATACGAAACCCCCATAAACTCATCTTT. Its translation: CALPYGIRNPHKLIF.

This clone was picked up a small number of times. The protein in TCRdb stems from a much larger clone and differs at residue 24 from this DNA's translation, likely a read error; here the protein is translated from the DNA. No J gene was called, and the V gene is TRDV1; the D call in the table, TRDD3, was not verified against the DNA. This CDR3 comprises 26 residues. Germline lookup yields CDR1 TSWWSYY and CDR2 QGS. The CDR3 here is CALGDGRFLFLGGMGDRAREDGKPIF. CDR3 sequence (DNA): TGTGCTCTTGGGGACGGCCGCTTCCTTTTCCTTGGAGGGATGGGGGATCGTGCACGAGAAGACGGTAAACCCATCTTT.

This clone was detected only a few times. A read error likely explains why the TCRdb protein, taken from a much larger clone, differs from this DNA's translation at residue 19; the protein shown is translated from the DNA. The chain links TRDV1 to TRDJ1; 9 bases are a match to TRDD3. TCRdb gives no J gene; it was assigned here by matching the DNA to germline. CDR3 size: 23 residues. Germline CDR1 and CDR2: TSWWSYY and QGS. CDR3 nucleotides: TGTGCTCTTGGGGAACAAGTTTTCCTTTCATTTCCACTGGGGGACCGTTGCACCAATAAACTCATCTTT. It translates to CALGEQVFLSFPLGDRCTNKLIF.

This clone showed up many times. A read error is the likely source, as a far larger clone sits one nucleotide away. Other DNA sequences from this sample encode an identical CDR3 as well. The chain employs TRDV1 and TRDJ1; the match to TRDD3 covers 7 bases. The CDR3 has 24 residues. Trimming cost V 0 bases and J 11 bases; bases outside gene matches: 39. Germline V gene lookup returns CDR1 TSWWSYY and CDR2 QGS. The CDR3 loop reads CALGELTPLPPRWGWGNGYMGLIF. CDR3 nucleotide sequence: TGTGCTCTTGGGGAACTCACTCCACTTCCACCCCGTTGGGGGTGGGGGAACGGTTATATGGGGCTCATCTTT.